The next 7 T cell receptor beta chains were all read from a single sample in a study of cytomegalovirus exposure and HLA in healthy donors (TCRdb year 2017). Libraries were made using the immunoSEQ multiplex PCR assay. For the multiplex PCR, a mixture combining 60 forward primers for TCR Vbeta segments and 13 reverse primers for TCR Jbeta segments was used. Imported from immuneACCESS, the table was reduced by TCRdb to in-frame sequences with V and J called. These copies leave out some clones; in studies compared against another copy, an unresolved V gene accounts for under half, and the cause of the remainder is not known. This sample holds about 120,000 clones; less than 85% were observed only once. Jointly, the top ten make up approximately 4.1% of the sample. Sequencing used PBMCs. The receptors stem from a woman between 40 and 50 years old in good health and CMV-seronegative.

The genes are TRBV5-6 and TRBJ2-5, with 7 bases matching TRBD2. V lost 0 bases to trimming and J lost 1 base; unmatched junction nucleotides: 3. Germline CDR1 is SGHDT and CDR2 is YYEEEE. The CDR3 is made up of 15 amino acids. CDR3 DNA sequence: TGTGCCAGCAGCTTGGAGGGAGGGCGCCAAGAGACCCAGTACTTC. This translates into CASSLEGGRQETQYF. Full variable domain (outside the CDR3, taken from reference TRBV5-6 and TRBJ2-5): DAGVTQSPTHLIKTRGQQVTLRCSPKSGHDTVSWYQQALGQGPQFIFQYYEEEERQRGNFPDRFSGHQFPNYSSELNVNALLLGDSALYLCASSLEGGRQETQYFGPGTRLLVL.

V and J are TRBV18 and TRBJ1-3, with a possible D match to TRBD1 (6 bases). This CDR3 contains 14 residues. Per germline, CDR1 KGHSH and CDR2 LQKENI. V lost 2 bases and J lost 3, with 8 bases in between. CDR3 DNA: TGTGCCAGCTCACCAGGGACACGTGGAAACACCATATATTTT. Its protein is CASSPGTRGNTIYF. Drawing the rest from reference TRBV18 and TRBJ1-3, the complete variable domain is NAGVMQNPRHLVRRRGQEARLRCSPMKGHSHVYWYRQLPEEGLKFMVYLQKENIIDESGMPKERFSAEFPKEGPSILRIQQVVRGDSAAYFCASSPGTRGNTIYFGEGSWLTVV.

The V call is TRBV19, the J call TRBJ1-5; 7 nucleotides line up with TRBD1. Germline V gene lookup returns CDR1 LNHDA and CDR2 SQIVND (reference sequence). The CDR3 is made up of 15 amino acids. J was trimmed by 15 bases and V by 7 bases; bases with no gene match: 21. In nucleotides, the CDR3 is TGTGCCAGTACCCTAGGGAGACAGGGCCTTGGAGATTGGCATTTT. Its translation: CASTLGRQGLGDWHF.

The chain links TRBV2 to TRBJ1-1, with 7 bases matching TRBD1. This CDR3 comprises 13 residues. The V gene end was trimmed by 6 bases and the J gene end by 10 bases; junction bases not matched to a gene: 11. Germline CDR1 and CDR2: SNHLY and FYNNEI. The CDR3 bases are TGTGCCAGCAGAGCGGCGACAGGGATCGGAGCTTTCTTT. Its translation: CASRAATGIGAFF.

This CDR3 is CASSVGTAISRGYTF. In nucleotides, the CDR3 is TGTGCCAGCAGTGTTGGGACAGCGATCTCTAGGGGCTACACCTTC. The genes are TRBV2 and TRBJ1-2; 7 bases are shared with TRBD1. There are 15 residues in the CDR3. With V trimmed by 4 bases and J by 8 bases, 13 bases remained unmatched. Per the germline V gene, CDR1 is SNHLY and CDR2 is FYNNEI.

V gene TRBV7-9 combines with J gene TRBJ2-5; perhaps TRBD2 as D (6 bases). With 8 bases removed from V and 5 bases from J, the gap between germline ends came to 9 bases. Germline CDR1 SEHNR, CDR2 FQNEAQ (reference sequence). The CDR3 loop spans 11 amino acids. This chain's CDR3 is CASQAGETQYF. DNA of the CDR3: TGTGCCAGCCAGGCGGGGGAGACCCAGTACTTC.

The chain is built from TRBV7-2 and TRBJ2-1; 11 bases line up with TRBD2. The CDR3 is made up of 15 amino acids. Germline loops: CDR1 SGHTA, CDR2 FQGNSA. V gave up 4 bases and J gave up 7 bases; unmatched junction bases: 6. CDR3 nucleotide sequence: TGTGCCAGCAGCTCCGTAGCGGGGGGGGGTAATGAGCAGTTCTTC. Amino acid sequence: CASSSVAGGGNEQFF.